This T cell receptor (beta chain) appears in the sequencing data of a study of T cells in Graves' hyperthyroidism and ophthalmopathy. On the study more broadly: Before any treatment, at initial diagnosis, peripheral blood was collected.

Researchers defined stable Graves' hyperthyroidism as no ophthalmopathy progression within 18 months. Using more than 7.5 ml of fresh peripheral blood, PBMCs were prepared. The study, taken as a whole, reports: Most thyroid-expanded clonotypes above 0.001 were also found in blood.

As regards this clonotype: The antigen remains undetermined.

Amplification targeted TCR beta CDR3 regions from RNA transcripts. First-round RT-PCR of the TCR CDR3 relied on the HTBI primer set. TCRdb independently ran MiXCR on the multiplex PCR reads; one entry per CDR3 protein. Of about 210,000 distinct CDR3 sequences listed, about 16% are singletons. Trimming took 5 bases from V and 4 from J; bases not matched to a gene: 4. CDR3 length: 14 residues. CDR1 and CDR2 (germline): SGHRS, YFSETQ. Input material: blood. The chain recombines TRBV5-1 with TRBJ2-2, with 8 nucleotides matching TRBD1. This TCR derives from a man aged 35-49 years with Graves' hyperthyroidism. CDR3 sequence reads: CASRDRVGTGELFF. The CDR3 nucleotides are TGCGCCAGCAGGGACAGGGTTGGCACCGGGGAGCTGTTTTTT.